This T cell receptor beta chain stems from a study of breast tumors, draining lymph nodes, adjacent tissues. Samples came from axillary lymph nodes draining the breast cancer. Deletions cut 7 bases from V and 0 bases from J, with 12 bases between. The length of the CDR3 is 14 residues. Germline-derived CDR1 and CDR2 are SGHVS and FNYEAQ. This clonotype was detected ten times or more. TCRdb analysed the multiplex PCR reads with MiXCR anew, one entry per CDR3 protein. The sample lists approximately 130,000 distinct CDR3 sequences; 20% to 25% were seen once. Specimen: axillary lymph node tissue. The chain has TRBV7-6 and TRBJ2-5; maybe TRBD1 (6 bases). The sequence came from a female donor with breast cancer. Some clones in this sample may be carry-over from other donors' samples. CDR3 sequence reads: CASTVDRNQETQYF. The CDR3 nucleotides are TGTGCCAGCACCGTAGACAGGAACCAAGAGACCCAGTACTTC. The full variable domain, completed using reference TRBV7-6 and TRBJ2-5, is GAGVSQSPRYKVTKRGQDVALRCDPISGHVSLYWYRQALGQGPEFLTYFNYEAQQDKSGLPNDRFSAERPEGSISTLTIQRTEQRDSAMYRCASTVDRNQETQYFGPGTRLLVL.